This T cell receptor (beta chain) was sequenced during a study of high-grade serous ovarian cancer treatment subgroups. Study context: Each sample yielded on average around 7,300 unique TCR beta rearrangements from 14,000 or so reads. Study-wide results and caveats: Tumors within one patient showed repertoire similarity of 0.11 to 0.79.

The tumor samples were collected prior to definitive surgery or chemotherapy. Trimming pared 2 bases from V and 0 bases from J, leaving 14 bases between. The CDR3 contains 16 residues. Germline-derived CDR1 and CDR2 are MGHRA and YSYEKL. Repertoires were generated with immunoSEQ multiplex PCR, while TCRdb's copy carries only in-frame clones and drops some. Of about 1,200 clones detected, around 67% appear once; the ten largest clones hold 9.9%. Concerning this clone itself: The antigen remains undetermined.

This chain links TRBV4-1 with TRBJ2-7; no reliable D call. The receptor was isolated from a human donor with high-grade serous ovarian cancer. Sequencing used tumor tissue. In DNA form, the CDR3 reads TGCGCCAGCAGCCAACAAGTAGCACCGAGCTCCTACGAGCAGTACTTC. Its translation is CASSQQVAPSSYEQYF.